The T cell receptor (beta chain) described here comes from a study of cytomegalovirus exposure and HLA in healthy donors. Broader study findings: Among the sequence variants, a highly shared cluster was likely an artifact of sequencing.

With respect to this clone: Its target is not known.

PCR was performed using 60 Vbeta and 13 Jbeta primers. Assay used: immunoSEQ multiplex PCR; TCRdb lists only in-frame clones, some missing. The sample lists around 170,000 clones; approximately 88% were seen once. V gave up 6 bases and J gave up 7 bases, with 16 bases separating them. There are 13 residues in the CDR3. Per the germline V gene, CDR1 is PRHDT and CDR2 is FYEKMQ (reference sequence). This chain connects TRBV13 to TRBJ2-7; a possible D gene is TRBD1 (5 bases). The sequence derives from a woman between 50 and 59 years old in good health and CMV-seropositive. The sample was PBMCs. The CDR3, as DNA: TGTGCCAGCAGTCAGGGCCCCGTAGTAGAGCAGTACTTC. Amino acid sequence: CASSQGPVVEQYF.